This passage covers 11 T cell receptor beta chains from one sample sequenced in a study of blood T cell repertoires in COVID-19. Profiled with immunoSEQ multiplex PCR; TCRdb holds only in-frame clones, not every one. The sample includes about 120,000 clones, approximately 85% of them seen just once. Specimen: peripheral blood. The origin of the receptors is a man at least 80 years old with acute or convalescent COVID-19.

The chain uses TRBV2 and TRBJ1-2, with D possibly matching TRBD1 (6 bases). CDR3 length: 12 amino acids. The germline CDR1 and CDR2 sequences are SNHLY and FYNNEI. V was shortened by 7 bases and J by 7 bases, with 13 bases between the two germline ends. The CDR3, as DNA: TGTGCCAGCACACCGGGGGGCGGTGGCTACACCTTC. Its translation is CASTPGGGGYTF. The whole variable domain, remainder taken from reference TRBV2 and TRBJ1-2, is EPEVTQTPSHQVTQMGQEVILRCVPISNHLYFYWYRQILGQKVEFLVSFYNNEISEKSEIFDDQFSVERPDGSNFTLKIRSTKLEDSAMYFCASTPGGGGYTFGSGTRLTVV.

In this sample, this clone turned up once. The chain has TRBV11-2 and TRBJ1-1; D uncertain. The germline V gene has CDR1 SGHAT and CDR2 FQNNGV. CDR3 length: 13 amino acids. Between the trimmed V and J ends, which lost 4 bases and 1 base, there was a span of 7 bases. CDR3 protein: CASSYTENTEAFF. Written as DNA, the CDR3 is TGTGCCAGCAGCTATACAGAGAACACTGAAGCTTTCTTT.

The chain links TRBV10-2 to TRBJ1-4; 9 nucleotides match TRBD1. J was trimmed by 8 bases and V by 5 bases; bases with no gene match: 3. CDR3 length equals 13 residues. Per the germline V gene, CDR1 is WSHSY and CDR2 is SAAADI. This CDR3 is CASSFTGGEKLFF. The CDR3 DNA reads as TGCGCCAGCAGTTTTACAGGGGGCGAAAAACTGTTTTTT.

The CDR3 DNA sequence: TGTGCCAGCAGCACAGGGGGGACTAGCGGGCAGTATTTT. Translating it yields CASSTGGTSGQYF. J is TRBJ2-3 and V is TRBV9, with 11 bases fitting TRBD2. The CDR3 is 13 residues long. With 4 bases clipped from V and 11 bases from J, the junction kept 6 bases outside the gene matches. Germline V lookup: CDR1 SGDLS, CDR2 YYNGEE.

The chain couples TRBV30 to TRBJ1-3; D call uncertain. Germline CDR1 GTSNPN, CDR2 SVGIG (reference sequence). V was shortened by 2 bases and J by 6 bases, with 11 bases between the two germline ends. The CDR3 is made up of 13 amino acids. Written as DNA, the CDR3 is TGTGCCTGGAGTCCGAAACCTATAAACACCATATATTTT. This gives the protein CAWSPKPINTIYF.

The V gene is TRBV24-1, the J gene TRBJ2-3; TRBD2 matches at 16 bases. Looked up from germline, CDR1 is KGHDR and CDR2 is SFDVKD. This CDR3 has 18 residues. Unmatched junction bases numbered 9, after V lost 9 bases and J lost 1 base. The CDR3 is CATETGTSGRAGTDTQYF. The CDR3 bases are TGTGCCACCGAAACCGGGACTAGCGGGAGGGCCGGCACAGATACGCAGTATTTT.

The chain carries TRBV6-5 and TRBJ2-1, with 7 bases identical to TRBD2. The germline V gene has CDR1 MNHEY and CDR2 SVGAGI. The junction had 11 bases not matched to a gene; V was cut back by 5 bases and J by 7 bases. The CDR3 spans 15 residues. The CDR3 coding sequence is TGTGCCAGCAGTCCCGCAGGACTAGGGCTAAATGAGCAGTTCTTC. It is translated as CASSPAGLGLNEQFF.

The chain is built from TRBV9 and TRBJ2-6; TRBD1 might be the D (5 bases). Trimming left V 4 bases short and J 3 bases short, with 14 bases between. The CDR3 totals 16 residues. Germline V gene lookup returns CDR1 SGDLS and CDR2 YYNGEE. Here the CDR3 DNA reads TGTGCCAGCAGCCCCGAAGGGGCAGGTGGGGCCAACGTCCTGACTTTC. Translation gives CASSPEGAGGANVLTF.

Here the CDR3 DNA reads TGTGCCAGCAGCTTATACAGGGACGGCAATTCACCCCTCCACTTT. This gives the protein CASSLYRDGNSPLHF. The gene calls are TRBV7-8 and TRBJ1-6; tentatively, D is TRBD1 (6 bases). The CDR3 length is 15 residues. Germline values: CDR1 SGHVS, CDR2 FQNEAQ. V was trimmed by 2 bases and J by 7 bases, leaving 12 bases between them. Combining the CDR3 with reference TRBV7-8 and TRBJ1-6 gives the whole variable domain GAGVSQSPRYKVAKRGQDVALRCDPISGHVSLFWYQQALGQGPEFLTYFQNEAQLDKSGLPSDRFFAERPEGSVSTLKIQRTQQEDSAVYLCASSLYRDGNSPLHFGNGTRLTVT.

The gene calls are TRBV19 and TRBJ1-5; no firm D call. The germline V gene has CDR1 LNHDA and CDR2 SQIVND (reference sequence). The CDR3 is 15 residues long. The V end lost 3 bases, the J end lost 4 bases, and 13 bases lay between the germline ends. The CDR3 nucleotides are TGTGCCAGTAGTATTGGAGGGATCGGGAATCAGCCCCAGCATTTT. This codes for CASSIGGIGNQPQHF.

The chain couples TRBV19 to TRBJ1-2, with D perhaps TRBD1 (6 bases). The CDR3 contains 14 residues. In germline, CDR1 is LNHDA, CDR2 SQIVND (reference sequence). V shed 7 bases and J shed 7 bases, with 19 bases lying between them. CDR3 residues: CASTTTTGSPGYTF. The DNA for the CDR3 is TGTGCCAGTACCACAACAACAGGGAGCCCTGGCTACACCTTC. Complete variable domain (other parts from reference TRBV19 and TRBJ1-2): DGGITQSPKYLFRKEGQNVTLSCEQNLNHDAMYWYRQDPGQGLRLIYYSQIVNDFQKGDIAEGYSVSREKKESFPLTVTSAQKNPTAFYLCASTTTTGSPGYTFGSGTRLTVV.